This T cell receptor (beta chain) stems from a study of control samples from healthy donors and cancer patients. In germline, CDR1 is SGHRS, CDR2 YFSETQ. Trimming took off 7 bases at V and 3 bases at J, with 8 bases between the two ends. The CDR3 contains 12 residues. The table came from immunoSEQ multiplex PCR; TCRdb's copy has only in-frame clones and leaves some out. The sample lists about 89,000 clones, more than 75% seen once, with roughly 2% in the top ten. The sequence was obtained from a woman aged 40-49 years in good health. Source material: blood. The gene calls are TRBV5-1 and TRBJ1-3; no clear D. CDR3 loop: CASSKDGNTIYF. DNA for the CDR3: TGCGCCAGCTCCAAGGATGGAAACACCATATATTTT.